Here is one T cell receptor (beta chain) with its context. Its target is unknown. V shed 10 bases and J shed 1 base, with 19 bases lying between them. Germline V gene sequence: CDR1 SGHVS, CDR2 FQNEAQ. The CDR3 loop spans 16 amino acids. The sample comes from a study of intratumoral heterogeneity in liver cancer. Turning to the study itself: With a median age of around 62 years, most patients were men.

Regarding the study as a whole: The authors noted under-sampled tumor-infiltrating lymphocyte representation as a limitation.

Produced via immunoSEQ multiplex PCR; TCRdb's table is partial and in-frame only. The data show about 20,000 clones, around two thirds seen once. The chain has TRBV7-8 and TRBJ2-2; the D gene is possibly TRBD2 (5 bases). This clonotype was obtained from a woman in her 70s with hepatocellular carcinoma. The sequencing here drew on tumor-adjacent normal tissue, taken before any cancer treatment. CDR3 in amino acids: CAIRGRKGRNTGELFF. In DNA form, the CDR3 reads TGTGCCATCAGAGGGAGAAAAGGACGGAACACCGGGGAGCTGTTTTTT.